The clone carrying this T cell receptor (beta chain) has only a few counts. TCRdb re-called the 5' RACE reads through MiXCR, storing one row per CDR3 protein. Of about 140,000 distinct CDR3 sequences listed, 7% to 10% were seen once; the top ten hold 7.3%. Germline V gives CDR1 DFQATT, CDR2 SNEGSKA (reference sequence). V was cut by 5 bases and J by 4 bases, with 16 bases left in between. The CDR3 has 14 residues. The data derive from a study of CD8 T cells in ankylosing spondylitis. The sample taken for sequencing was synovial fluid, either unsorted or a sorted T cell fraction (not recorded which). The receptor was derived from a male donor with ankylosing spondylitis. The V call is TRBV20-1, the J call TRBJ2-3; D ambiguous. The CDR3 region is CSAVHSPRSDTQYF. CDR3 sequence (DNA): TGCAGTGCTGTACATTCCCCTAGGTCAGATACGCAGTATTTT.